One and the same sample provided the 24 T cell receptor delta chains below, sequenced in a study of γδ T cells in repeated Plasmodium falciparum infection (dated by TCRdb to 2020 to 2023). The method behind the library was multiplex PCR. Sequencing instrument: Illumina MiSeq. TCRdb recomputed clones from the public reads with CATT; identical DNA rows were then combined. In all, the sample holds approximately 50,000 delta-chain clones, and 1.9% of those were seen once. The top ten clones comprise around 22% of the sample. For bulk TCR repertoire analysis, Vgamma9/Vdelta2+ and Vdelta2-negative gammadelta T cell populations were flow-sorted out of peripheral blood mononuclear cells. Sequenced: gamma-delta T cells from blood. Receptors originate from a pool of human donors (malaria-infected and uninfected, not separated).

The sample holds many counts of this clone. A read error likely explains this, since a far larger clone differs by one base. Other nucleotide sequences in the sample specify the same CDR3. The chain carries TRDV3 and TRDJ1, with D perhaps matching TRDD2 (6 bases). TCRdb offers no J gene call, so here the DNA was matched to germline to obtain one. Germline V gene data show CDR1 as TVYSNPD and CDR2 as GDNSRS (reference sequence). This CDR3 contains 15 residues. The DNA for the CDR3 is TGCGCCTTCCCATACTTTGCTTATTACACCGATAAACTCATCTTT. Translated, it gives CAFPYFAYYTDKLIF.

This clone was seen more than once but under ten times. This likely traces to a read error, being one base from a far larger clone. The sample carries other DNA sequences with the same CDR3. The chain couples TRDV1 to TRDJ1; 11 bases are a match to TRDD3. Here the J gene was assigned by germline matching of the DNA, as TCRdb has none. This CDR3 contains 20 residues. Per germline, CDR1 TSWWSYY and CDR2 QGS. DNA of the CDR3: TGTGCTCTAGGGGAATCCTCCTACGTCTGGGGGATACCGGGAGGCGATAAACTCATCTTT. This codes for CALGESSYVWGIPGGDKLIF.

This clone has a handful of counts. This likely traces to a read error, being one base from a far larger clone. Distinct nucleotide sequences in the sample also encode this CDR3. This chain uses TRDV3 with TRDJ1; TRDD3 agrees at 10 bases. TCRdb carries no J gene annotation; the J gene was assigned here by matching the DNA with germline. Germline V CDR1 and CDR2: TVYSNPD, GDNSRS (reference sequence). CDR3 length: 21 residues. The V gene end was trimmed by 3 bases and the J gene end by 2 bases; junction bases not matched to a gene: 27. CDR3 residues: CALAWPSSPYWGILPTDKLIF. The CDR3 DNA reads TGTGCCTTAGCTTGGCCGTCCTCCCCGTACTGGGGGATCCTTCCTACCGATAAACTCATCTTT.

This clone showed up many times. TCRdb records a much larger clone's protein for this DNA, with a difference at residue 6 that likely arises from a read error; the protein given is the translation of the DNA. Written as DNA, the CDR3 is TGTGCTCTTGGGGAGCCATTTCCTACGGGAGATACGAAACTCATCTTT. Its protein is CALGEPFPTGDTKLIF. The rearrangement uses TRDV1 and TRDJ1; tentatively, D is TRDD2 (7 bases). TCRdb carries no J gene annotation; the J gene was assigned here by matching the DNA with germline. Trimming pared 3 bases from V and 8 bases from J, leaving 22 bases between. The germline CDR1 and CDR2 sequences are TSWWSYY and QGS. This CDR3 has 16 amino acids.

This clone was observed a few times. The protein TCRdb gives is from a much larger clone and does not agree with this DNA's translation at residue 18, likely a read error; the protein shown here comes from the DNA. The J segment was not called; the V segment is TRAV38-2/DV8; the table's D call of TRDD3 was not tested on the DNA. Germline V CDR1 and CDR2: TSESDYY, QEAYKQQN. This CDR3 is built from 20 residues. CDR3 sequence (DNA): TGTGCTTATATAGGTAGCGGGAGTACTCCCGGCCGGTGGTGGGGCCTTAAACACATCTTT. Translated: CAYIGSGSTPGRWWGLKHIF.

Regarding this clone: This probably arose from a read error, given a far larger clone one base away. Other DNA sequences within the sample encode an identical CDR3. The CDR3 loop reads CALRGGGYAIGKLIF. DNA for the CDR3: TGTGCTCTAAGAGGAGGGGGATACGCGATCGGTAAACTCATCTTT. The chain has TRDV1 and TRDJ1, with TRDD3 identical over 10 bases. As TCRdb names no J gene, one was assigned here on the basis of a DNA match to germline. The V gene's germline CDR1 is TSWWSYY and CDR2 QGS. V shed 9 bases, J shed 7 bases, and the junction held 14 bases outside the gene matches. The CDR3 length is 15 residues.

This clone was counted only a few times. It differs at one base from a far larger clone, so likely a read error. Other DNA sequences in the same sample also yield this CDR3. The V gene is listed as TRDV1; no J gene was called; whether TRDD3, the table's D call, matches the DNA was not checked. The CDR3 consists of 24 residues. CDR1 and CDR2 (germline): TSWWSYY, QGS. The CDR3 here is CALGELCASSYWGSYGWYTDKLIF. In DNA, the CDR3 is TGTGCTCTTGGGGAACTTTGTGCTTCCTCCTACTGGGGGTCATACGGGTGGTACACCGATAAACTCATCTTC.

This clone was seen many times. The TCRdb protein comes from a much larger clone and disagrees with this DNA's translation at residue 11, likely due to a read error; the protein given here is derived from the DNA. The rearrangement joins TRDV1 to TRDJ1, with TRDD3 matching over 9 bases. The junction had 41 bases not matched to a gene; V was cut back by 3 bases and J by 0 bases. The CDR3 sequence is 28 residues long. The germline V gene encodes CDR1 TSWWSYY and CDR2 QGS. CDR3 sequence reads: CALGDWGNNFTLEWGIRPAGLYTDKLIF. The CDR3, as DNA: TGTGCTCTTGGGGACTGGGGGAATAACTTTACTCTTGAGTGGGGGATAAGACCTGCTGGTCTGTACACCGATAAACTCATCTTT.

As for this clone: The amino acid sequence in TCRdb belongs to a much larger clone and departs from this DNA's translation at residue 12, likely a sequencing read error; the sequence shown is translated from the DNA. The chain links TRAV38-2/DV8 to TRDJ1, with a weak D call TRDD2 (6 bases). TCRdb leaves out the J gene; it was filled in here by matching the DNA to germline. The CDR3 totals 17 residues. Trimming removed 7 bases at V and 4 bases at J, with 26 bases between. Germline V gene sequence: CDR1 TSESDYY, CDR2 QEAYKQQN. The CDR3 sequence is CAYGTPTSLGGVDKLIF. Here the CDR3 DNA reads TGTGCTTATGGAACTCCTACGAGCCTGGGAGGGGTCGATAAACTCATCTTT.

This clone was found many times. A read error likely explains why the TCRdb protein, taken from a much larger clone, differs from this DNA's translation at residue 17; the protein shown is translated from the DNA. Here the V gene is TRDV1, but the J gene went uncalled; the D call of TRDD3 is as the table states it, not checked on the DNA. The V gene's germline CDR1 is TSWWSYY and CDR2 QGS. The CDR3 sequence is 20 residues long. CDR3 sequence (DNA): TGTGCTCTTGGGGACCTAAGTAGGGGGCGTTTATGGACTGGGGGATGTGGGCTCATCTTT. Translating it yields CALGDLSRGRLWTGGCGLIF.

This clone appeared a few times. A read error is the likely source, as a far larger clone sits one nucleotide away. This sample includes further DNA sequences coding for the same CDR3. The chain couples TRDV3 to TRDJ1, with D tentatively TRDD3 (5 bases). In the absence of a J gene in TCRdb, the DNA was matched to germline to assign it here. V lost 4 bases, J lost 5 bases, and 32 bases lay in between. The CDR3 length is 18 residues. The germline V gene encodes CDR1 TVYSNPD and CDR2 GDNSRS (reference sequence). CDR3: CASRKNRLSLSRGDKLIF. Here the CDR3 DNA reads TGTGCCTCCCGGAAAAATCGCCTCAGCCTTAGTCGGGGGGATAAACTCATCTTT.

Note on this clone: TCRdb has a much larger clone's protein, which differs at residue 14 from the translation of this DNA, likely because of a read error; what is shown is the protein translated from the DNA. The chain combines TRDV3 with TRDJ1; 11 positions match TRDD3. TCRdb records no J gene; here it was assigned by comparing the DNA to germline. The CDR3 runs 21 residues. Per the germline V gene, CDR1 is TVYSNPD and CDR2 is GDNSRS (reference sequence). J lost 0 bases, V lost 1 base, and 22 bases had no gene match. CDR3 protein: CAFIHPTHWGITTVYTDKLIF. Here the CDR3 DNA reads TGTGCCTTTATCCACCCTACGCACTGGGGGATAACGACGGTTTACACCGATAAACTCATCTTT.

The table lists this clone with a few counts. The protein that TCRdb holds for this DNA derives from a much larger clone and differs from the translated DNA at residue 6, which likely indicates a read error; the protein shown here is translated from the DNA. The gene calls are TRDV1 and TRDJ1, with 8 bases aligning to TRDD3. The J gene, absent from TCRdb, was called here by matching the DNA to germline. V dropped 2 bases and J dropped 0; count of bases not matched to a gene: 17. The germline CDR1 and CDR2 sequences are TSWWSYY and QGS. The CDR3 runs 20 residues. The CDR3 region has the DNA TGTGCTCTTGGGGAAGTCGTCCTACGCTACTGGGGGGGGTACACCGATAAACTCATCTTT. Translating gives CALGEVVLRYWGGYTDKLIF.

This clone was counted many times. A far bigger clonotype differs at one base, so this is likely a read error. The same CDR3 is also encoded by other DNA sequences in this sample. J is TRDJ1 and V is TRDV2, with 9 bases matching TRDD3. Looked up from germline, CDR1 is GEAIGNYY and CDR2 is EKD. There are 15 residues in the CDR3. The CDR3 DNA is TGTGCCTGTGACACCCTACTGGGGGACACCGATAAGCTCATCTTT. The encoded protein is CACDTLLGDTDKLIF.

This clone was seen a few times. The amino acid sequence in TCRdb belongs to a much larger clone and departs from this DNA's translation at residue 9, likely a sequencing read error; the sequence shown is translated from the DNA. The chain is built from TRDV1 and TRDJ1; D is unresolved. Because TCRdb records no J gene, it was assigned here through a match of the DNA to germline. Per germline, CDR1 TSWWSYY and CDR2 QGS. This CDR3 is built from 22 residues. Trimming pared 5 bases from V and 2 bases from J, leaving 36 bases between. The CDR3 DNA sequence: TGTGCTCTTGGGACCGCTCCCAAAGTGCCGCGTGATAGGGCACTCGGGACCGATAAACTCATCTTT. This translates into CALGTAPKVPRDRALGTDKLIF.

The table lists this clone with a few counts. A read error likely explains why the TCRdb protein, taken from a much larger clone, differs from this DNA's translation at residue 7; the protein shown is translated from the DNA. Other nucleotide sequences in the sample specify the same CDR3. The chain uses TRDV2 and TRDJ1; possible D gene TRDD3, 5 bases. TCRdb does not report a J gene; here it was assigned by matching the DNA to germline references. Germline loops: CDR1 GEAIGNYY, CDR2 EKD. The CDR3 length is 18 residues. CDR3 nucleotides: TGCGCCTGTGACACCGTCGGCGGGATTAAACGGTACACCGATAAACTCATCTTT. Translating gives CACDTVGGIKRYTDKLIF.

This clone was picked up a small number of times. A read error is the likely source, as a far larger clone sits one nucleotide away. Distinct nucleotide sequences in the sample also encode this CDR3. A V gene of TRDV1 was called, but no J gene was assigned; TRDD3 reflects the table's D call only, with no check against the DNA. This CDR3 contains 24 residues. Germline CDR1 TSWWSYY, CDR2 QGS. CDR3 bases: TGTGCTCTTGGGGAACAGGCCCCTTACCACACCCACTGGGGGATACTGCACAGGGCCGATAAACTTATCTTT. Translating gives CALGEQAPYHTHWGILHRADKLIF.

Concerning this clone itself: This DNA's translation and the protein TCRdb lists, from a much larger clone, do not match at residue 16, likely due to a read error; the protein shown is translated from the DNA. The CDR3 reads CACDTLLGDTRSSWDPRQMFF. The CDR3 coding sequence is TGTGCCTGTGACACTTTACTGGGGGATACACGATCCTCCTGGGACCCCCGACAGATGTTTTTC. The V call is TRDV2, the J call TRDJ3; the match to TRDD3 covers 12 bases. Because TCRdb records no J gene, it was assigned here through a match of the DNA to germline. The germline gives CDR1 GEAIGNYY, CDR2 EKD. CDR3 length: 21 amino acids.

This clone was seen at least ten times. The V gene is TRDV1, the J gene TRDJ1; 12 bases are a match to TRDD3. This CDR3 has 17 residues. After removal of 0 bases from V and 4 bases from J, the junction contained 6 bases not matched to a gene. Per the germline V gene, CDR1 is TSWWSYY and CDR2 is QGS. The CDR3 DNA reads TGTGCTCTTGGGGAACTTCGCTGGGGGATACGTTACGATAAACTCATCTTT. Translation: CALGELRWGIRYDKLIF.

Concerning this clone: This likely came from a read error, as a far larger clone is one base away. Other nucleotide sequences from this sample produce the same CDR3. The CDR3 sequence is CAFRLYPTLKHWGIPKYTDKLIF. The CDR3 DNA is TGTGCCTTCAGGCTGTACCCTACGCTGAAACACTGGGGGATACCGAAGTACACCGATAAACTCATCTTT. The chain has TRDV3 and TRDJ1; 12 nucleotides line up with TRDD3. Here the J gene was assigned by germline matching of the DNA, as TCRdb has none. Germline CDR1 is TVYSNPD and CDR2 is GDNSRS (reference sequence). The CDR3 is made up of 23 amino acids. Trimming cost V 3 bases and J 0 bases; bases outside gene matches: 29.

This clone appeared many times. The protein TCRdb gives is from a much larger clone and does not agree with this DNA's translation at residue 2, likely a read error; the protein shown here comes from the DNA. The gene calls are TRAV38-2/DV8 and TRDJ1, with 11 bases matching TRDD3. The germline V gene has CDR1 TSESDYY and CDR2 QEAYKQQN. This CDR3 contains 19 residues. In nucleotides, the CDR3 is TGTTCTTATAGTCCCAGCGGTGAGGCGGTGGGGGATACGTCCGATAAACTCATCTTT. This sequence encodes CSYSPSGEAVGDTSDKLIF.

This clone was found many times. The protein TCRdb gives is from a much larger clone and does not agree with this DNA's translation at residue 18, likely a read error; the protein shown here comes from the DNA. V gene TRDV1 combines with J gene TRDJ1; 10 positions match TRDD3. CDR1 is TSWWSYY, CDR2 QGS, per germline. This CDR3 comprises 20 residues. V lost 3 bases, J lost 13 bases, and 29 bases stayed unmatched. CDR3 nucleotide sequence: TGTGCTCTTGGGGACCTAAGTAGGGGGCGTTTATGGACTGGGGGATGTAGGCCCATCTTT. Translated, it gives CALGDLSRGRLWTGGCRPIF.

Comment on this clone: A far larger clone is one base from this, pointing to a likely read error. Other DNA sequences in the same sample also yield this CDR3. The chain couples TRDV1 to TRDJ1; 8 nucleotides align to TRDD3. This CDR3 is 23 amino acids long. Germline assignment: CDR1 TSWWSYY and CDR2 QGS. The CDR3 loop reads CALGELIGIRVHIPPYYTDKLIF. DNA of the CDR3: TGCGCTCTTGGGGAACTAATAGGGATACGCGTACACATCCCTCCCTACTACACCGATAAACTCATCTTT.

This clone appeared many times. A read error is likely here: a far larger clone is one base away. The same CDR3 arises from other DNA sequences in this sample as well. The V and J genes are TRDV2 and TRDJ1; weak D call: TRDD3 (5 bases). No J gene is reported in TCRdb; it was inferred here by comparing the DNA with germline. There are 20 residues in the CDR3. Germline CDR1 reads GEAIGNYY; CDR2 reads EKD. CDR3 sequence: CACDTVAPIRDTRRGDKLIF. For the CDR3, the DNA is TGTGCCTGCGACACAGTCGCTCCAATCCGCGATACAAGGCGCGGCGATAAACTCATCTTT.